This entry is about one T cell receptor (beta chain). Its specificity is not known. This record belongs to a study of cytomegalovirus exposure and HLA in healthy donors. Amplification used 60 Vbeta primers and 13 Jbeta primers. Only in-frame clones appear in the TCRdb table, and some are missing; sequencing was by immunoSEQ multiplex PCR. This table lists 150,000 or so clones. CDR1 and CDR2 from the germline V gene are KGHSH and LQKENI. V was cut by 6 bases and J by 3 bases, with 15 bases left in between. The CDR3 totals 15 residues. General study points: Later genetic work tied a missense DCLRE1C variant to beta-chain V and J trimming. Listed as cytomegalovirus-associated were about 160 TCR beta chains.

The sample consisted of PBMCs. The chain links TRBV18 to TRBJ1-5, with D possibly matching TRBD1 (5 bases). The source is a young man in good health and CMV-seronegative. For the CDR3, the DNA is TGTGCCAGCTCTCTGGTGGGGGGGGACAATCAGCCCCAGCATTTT. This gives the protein CASSLVGGDNQPQHF. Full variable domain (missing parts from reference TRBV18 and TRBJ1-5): NAGVMQNPRHLVRRRGQEARLRCSPMKGHSHVYWYRQLPEEGLKFMVYLQKENIIDESGMPKERFSAEFPKEGPSILRIQQVVRGDSAAYFCASSLVGGDNQPQHFGDGTRLSIL.